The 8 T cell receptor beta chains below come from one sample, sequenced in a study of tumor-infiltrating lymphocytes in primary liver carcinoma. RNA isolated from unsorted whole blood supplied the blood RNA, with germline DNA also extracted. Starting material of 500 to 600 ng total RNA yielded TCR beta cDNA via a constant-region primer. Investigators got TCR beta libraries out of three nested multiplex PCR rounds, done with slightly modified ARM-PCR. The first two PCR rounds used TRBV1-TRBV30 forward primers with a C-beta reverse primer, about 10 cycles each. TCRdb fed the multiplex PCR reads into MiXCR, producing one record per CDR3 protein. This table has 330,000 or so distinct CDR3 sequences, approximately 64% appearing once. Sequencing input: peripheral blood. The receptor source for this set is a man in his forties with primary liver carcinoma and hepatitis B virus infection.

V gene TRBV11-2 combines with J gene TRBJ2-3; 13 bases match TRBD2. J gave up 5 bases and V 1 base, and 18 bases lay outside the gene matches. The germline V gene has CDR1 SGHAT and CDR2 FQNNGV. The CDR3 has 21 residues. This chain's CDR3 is CASSLALGGTSGMFFLDTQYF. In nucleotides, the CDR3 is TGTGCCAGCAGCTTAGCCCTGGGAGGGACTAGCGGGATGTTTTTTTTAGATACGCAGTATTTT. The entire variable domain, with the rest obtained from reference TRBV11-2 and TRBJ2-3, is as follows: EAGVAQSPRYKIIEKRQSVAFWCNPISGHATLYWYQQILGQGPKLLIQFQNNGVVDDSQLPKDRFSAERLKGVDSTLKIQPAKLEDSAVYLCASSLALGGTSGMFFLDTQYFGPGTRLTVL.

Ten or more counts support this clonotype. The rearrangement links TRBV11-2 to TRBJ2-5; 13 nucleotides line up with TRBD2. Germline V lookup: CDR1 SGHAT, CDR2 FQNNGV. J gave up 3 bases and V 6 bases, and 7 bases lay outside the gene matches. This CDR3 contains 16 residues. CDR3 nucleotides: TGTGCCAGCAGTCCCGTTGGACTAGCGGGAGAAGAGACCCAGTACTTC. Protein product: CASSPVGLAGEETQYF.

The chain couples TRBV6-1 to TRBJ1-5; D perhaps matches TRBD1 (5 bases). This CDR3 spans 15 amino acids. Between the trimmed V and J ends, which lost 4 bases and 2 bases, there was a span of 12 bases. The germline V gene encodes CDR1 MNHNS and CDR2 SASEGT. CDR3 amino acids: CASSADIYGNQPQHF. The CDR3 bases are TGTGCCAGCAGTGCGGACATTTATGGCAATCAGCCCCAGCATTTT.

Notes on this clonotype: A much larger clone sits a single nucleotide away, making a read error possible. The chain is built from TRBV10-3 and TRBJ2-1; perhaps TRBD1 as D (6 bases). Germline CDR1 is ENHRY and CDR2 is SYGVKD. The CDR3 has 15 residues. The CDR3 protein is CAIRSSREGDNGQFF. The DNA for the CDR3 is TGTGCCATCAGATCGAGCAGGGAAGGGGACAATGGGCAGTTCTTC.

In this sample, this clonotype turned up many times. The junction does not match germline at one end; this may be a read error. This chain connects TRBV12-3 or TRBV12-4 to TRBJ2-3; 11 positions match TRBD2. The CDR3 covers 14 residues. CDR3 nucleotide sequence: TGTGCCAGCAGGTTAGCGGGAGGGCCTGATACGCAGTATTTT. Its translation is CASRLAGGPDTQYF.

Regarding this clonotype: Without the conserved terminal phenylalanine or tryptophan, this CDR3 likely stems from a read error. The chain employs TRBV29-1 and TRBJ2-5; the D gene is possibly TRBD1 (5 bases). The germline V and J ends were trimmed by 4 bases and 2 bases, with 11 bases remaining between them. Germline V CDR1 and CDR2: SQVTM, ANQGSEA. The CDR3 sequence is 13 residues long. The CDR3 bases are TGCAGCGTTGGGCTCGGACATCAAGAGACCCAGTACCTC. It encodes CSVGLGHQETQYL.

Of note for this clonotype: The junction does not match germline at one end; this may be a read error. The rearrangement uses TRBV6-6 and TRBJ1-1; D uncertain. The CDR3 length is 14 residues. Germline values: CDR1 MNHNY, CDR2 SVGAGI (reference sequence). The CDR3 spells CASSYNRVNTEALF. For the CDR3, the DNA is TGTGCCAGCAGTTACAACCGCGTGAACACTGAAGCTTTATTT.

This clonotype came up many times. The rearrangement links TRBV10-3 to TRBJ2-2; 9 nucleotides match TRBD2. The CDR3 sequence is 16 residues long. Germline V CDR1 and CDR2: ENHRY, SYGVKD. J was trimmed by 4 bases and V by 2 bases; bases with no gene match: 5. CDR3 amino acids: CAISEKSGRTTGELFF. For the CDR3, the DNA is TGTGCCATCAGTGAGAAGAGCGGGAGGACCACCGGGGAGCTGTTTTTT.